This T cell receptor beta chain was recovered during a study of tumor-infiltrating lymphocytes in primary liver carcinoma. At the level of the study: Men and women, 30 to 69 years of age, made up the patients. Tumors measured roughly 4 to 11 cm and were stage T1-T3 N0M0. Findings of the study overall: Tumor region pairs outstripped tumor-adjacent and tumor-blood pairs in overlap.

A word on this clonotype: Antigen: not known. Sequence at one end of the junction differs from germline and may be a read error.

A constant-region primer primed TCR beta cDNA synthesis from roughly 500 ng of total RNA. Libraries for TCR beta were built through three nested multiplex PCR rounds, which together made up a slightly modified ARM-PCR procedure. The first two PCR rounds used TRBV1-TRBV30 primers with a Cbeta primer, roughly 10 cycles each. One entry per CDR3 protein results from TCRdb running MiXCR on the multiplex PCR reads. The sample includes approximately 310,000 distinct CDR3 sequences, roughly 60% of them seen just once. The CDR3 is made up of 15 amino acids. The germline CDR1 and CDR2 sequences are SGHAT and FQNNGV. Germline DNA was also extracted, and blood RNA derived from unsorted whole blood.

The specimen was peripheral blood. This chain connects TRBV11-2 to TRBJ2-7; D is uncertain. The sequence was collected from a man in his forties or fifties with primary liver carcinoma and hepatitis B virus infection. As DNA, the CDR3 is TGTGCCAGCAACTTAGGAACAAGGCCTACGGAAGAGCAGTACTTC. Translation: CASNLGTRPTEEQYF.